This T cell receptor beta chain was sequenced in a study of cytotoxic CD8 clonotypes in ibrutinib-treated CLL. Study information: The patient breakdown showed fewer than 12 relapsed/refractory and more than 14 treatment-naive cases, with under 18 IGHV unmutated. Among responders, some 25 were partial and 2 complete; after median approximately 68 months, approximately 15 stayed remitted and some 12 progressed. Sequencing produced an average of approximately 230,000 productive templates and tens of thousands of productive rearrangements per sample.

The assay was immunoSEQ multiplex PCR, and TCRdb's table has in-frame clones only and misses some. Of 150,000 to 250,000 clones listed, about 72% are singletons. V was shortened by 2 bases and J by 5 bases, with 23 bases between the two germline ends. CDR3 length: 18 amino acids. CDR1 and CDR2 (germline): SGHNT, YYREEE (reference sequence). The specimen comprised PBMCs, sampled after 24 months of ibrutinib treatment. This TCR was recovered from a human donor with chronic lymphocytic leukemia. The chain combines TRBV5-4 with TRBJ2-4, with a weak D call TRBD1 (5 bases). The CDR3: CASSFKGLWGRRQNIQYF. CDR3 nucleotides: TGTGCCAGCAGCTTTAAGGGTCTGTGGGGCAGACGGCAAAACATTCAGTACTTC.